The TCR beta chain described here comes from a study of shared clonotypes between healthy human individuals. Overall study findings and caveats: It was observed that 5% to 6.5% of naive CD4 clonotypes were shared across several donors.

The authors split each subset's genomic DNA evenly across several immunoSEQ plates. Sequencing was performed with immunoSEQ multiplex PCR; in TCRdb, only in-frame clones are kept and a portion is missing. Of roughly 700,000 clones listed, approximately 74% are singletons. The germline CDR1 and CDR2 sequences are MDHEN and SYDVKM. Trimming removed 4 bases at V and 4 bases at J, with 10 bases between. The CDR3 totals 14 residues. Points on this clone: Antigen unknown.

Sequencing was carried out using memory CD4+ T cells sorted from blood. Regarding subset: CD45RA-negative fraction. The TCR comes from a woman in her thirties in good health. This chain connects TRBV28 to TRBJ2-2; possible D gene TRBD2, 6 bases. DNA of the CDR3: TGTGCCAGCAGTTCGACTAGGCCCACCGGGGAGCTGTTTTTT. This codes for CASSSTRPTGELFF.